These T cell receptor beta chains were read from a single sample in a study of cytomegalovirus exposure and HLA in healthy donors. Using immunoSEQ multiplex PCR, the repertoire was profiled, and TCRdb retains in-frame clones only, with some absent. The sample comprises roughly 190,000 clones, over 75% of which are singletons, and over 5.5% rests with the top ten. The sequencing sample was made of PBMCs. The source of these receptors is a man aged 35 to 55 in good health and CMV-seropositive. CDR3s include the opening cysteine and the closing phenylalanine or tryptophan.

cdr3_aa: CASSVGTGLTGELFF; j_call: TRBJ2-2; v_call: TRBV9
cdr3_aa: CASSYGQGGEAFF; j_call: TRBJ1-1; v_call: TRBV7-9
cdr3_aa: CASSITTGIETQYF; j_call: TRBJ2-5; v_call: TRBV19
cdr3_aa: CASTLASGPGTGVRGYTF; j_call: TRBJ1-2; v_call: TRBV7-2
cdr3_aa: CASSAWGTVGGYTF; j_call: TRBJ1-2; v_call: TRBV5-4
cdr3_aa: CASSQDGQAYGYTF; j_call: TRBJ1-2; v_call: TRBV4-3
cdr3_aa: CATSRDIGDHSPLHF; j_call: TRBJ1-6; v_call: TRBV15
cdr3_aa: CASSERDPGGRSGNTIYF; j_call: TRBJ1-3; v_call: TRBV25-1
cdr3_aa: CASSVALPGDSGNTIYF; j_call: TRBJ1-3; v_call: TRBV9
cdr3_aa: CASSRVSPPGELFF; j_call: TRBJ2-2; v_call: TRBV4-3
cdr3_aa: CASSLNTGGSSEQYF; j_call: TRBJ2-7; v_call: TRBV7-6
cdr3_aa: CASSPRQGWEQYF; j_call: TRBJ2-7; v_call: TRBV19
cdr3_aa: CASSPLASSDEQYF; j_call: TRBJ2-7; v_call: TRBV4-2
cdr3_aa: CASSLRDSQGYTF; j_call: TRBJ1-2; v_call: TRBV5-4
cdr3_aa: CASSFGQPGETQYF; j_call: TRBJ2-5; v_call: TRBV7-2
cdr3_aa: CASSSRDRDREQYF; j_call: TRBJ2-7; v_call: TRBV27
cdr3_aa: CASSLSGANSPLHF; j_call: TRBJ1-6; v_call: TRBV7-3
cdr3_aa: CASSSGTEDLTDTQYF; j_call: TRBJ2-3; v_call: TRBV27
cdr3_aa: CASSERLIDTQYF; j_call: TRBJ2-3; v_call: TRBV10-1
cdr3_aa: CSAAGGIRNTIYF; j_call: TRBJ1-3; v_call: TRBV29-1
cdr3_aa: CASSVVGGGELFF; j_call: TRBJ2-2; v_call: TRBV9
cdr3_aa: CASSVTGNTEAFF; j_call: TRBJ1-1; v_call: TRBV25-1
cdr3_aa: CASSPMGHLNTEAFF; j_call: TRBJ1-1; v_call: TRBV6-5
cdr3_aa: CASSSLSNSGGPYEQYF; j_call: TRBJ2-7; v_call: TRBV5-6
cdr3_aa: CATSRDYRRGSYEQYF; j_call: TRBJ2-7; v_call: TRBV15
cdr3_aa: CASSLLMGLQAAFF; j_call: TRBJ1-1; v_call: TRBV7-2
cdr3_aa: CASSFRGSPLHF; j_call: TRBJ1-6; v_call: TRBV6-5
cdr3_aa: CASSVGGGREKLFF; j_call: TRBJ1-4; v_call: TRBV9
cdr3_aa: CASTRGTVQETQYF; j_call: TRBJ2-5; v_call: TRBV5-1
cdr3_aa: CASSPLAGYTDTQYF; j_call: TRBJ2-3; v_call: TRBV27
cdr3_aa: CASSQARAGTGDYEQYF; j_call: TRBJ2-7; v_call: TRBV5-4
cdr3_aa: CASSRGDRGDNQFF; j_call: TRBJ2-1; v_call: TRBV27
cdr3_aa: CASSQGQPGGGETQYF; j_call: TRBJ2-5; v_call: TRBV4-2
cdr3_aa: CASSKFEGTLATYEQYF; j_call: TRBJ2-7; v_call: TRBV21-1
cdr3_aa: CASIRTGVTGELFF; j_call: TRBJ2-2; v_call: TRBV19
cdr3_aa: CASSGPGATNEKLFF; j_call: TRBJ1-4; v_call: TRBV19
cdr3_aa: CATSRDPGQLSQHF; j_call: TRBJ1-5; v_call: TRBV15
cdr3_aa: CASSTGQGTSGAFF; j_call: TRBJ1-1; v_call: TRBV5-4
cdr3_aa: CASSLGGQVNSYEQYF; j_call: TRBJ2-7; v_call: TRBV7-2
cdr3_aa: CASSQAREEAGDTGELFF; j_call: TRBJ2-2; v_call: TRBV4-1
cdr3_aa: CASSLRGGRSTDTQYF; j_call: TRBJ2-3; v_call: TRBV7-3
cdr3_aa: CASSPRDRAYEQYF; j_call: TRBJ2-7; v_call: TRBV18
cdr3_aa: CASSPKGQGIEAFF; j_call: TRBJ1-1; v_call: TRBV9
cdr3_aa: CASSLVLGRATNEKLFF; j_call: TRBJ1-4; v_call: TRBV7-6
cdr3_aa: CASSLSAPSSLVAGGNGYTF; j_call: TRBJ1-2; v_call: TRBV9
cdr3_aa: CASSLVQGNAGELFF; j_call: TRBJ2-2; v_call: TRBV7-9
cdr3_aa: CASSLVGVAKNIQYF; j_call: TRBJ2-4; v_call: TRBV13
cdr3_aa: CASSLAGTEPQHF; j_call: TRBJ1-5; v_call: TRBV5-4
cdr3_aa: CASSVGGGRETQYF; j_call: TRBJ2-5; v_call: TRBV7-2
cdr3_aa: CASSSQGTGELFF; j_call: TRBJ2-2; v_call: TRBV9